The 2 T cell receptor beta chains below come from one sample, sequenced in a study of T cell repertoires in aging, cancer and after chemotherapy. Amplification of TCR beta used genomic DNA extracted from peripheral blood. TRB rearrangements spanning V, D and J were amplified using mixed TRB-A/B primers. TCRdb reprocessed the multiplex PCR reads with MiXCR, giving one entry per CDR3 protein. The sample consists of around 1,200 distinct CDR3 sequences, 16% of them appearing once. The specimen sequenced was blood. These receptors originate from a human donor with a solid tumor.

In this sample, this clonotype turned up a few times. V gene TRBV7-9 combines with J gene TRBJ2-3; tentative D call: TRBD2 (5 bases). This CDR3 has 14 residues. Germline lookup yields CDR1 SEHNR and CDR2 FQNEAQ (reference sequence). Trimming removed 1 base from V and 3 bases from J, with 8 bases in between. For the CDR3, the DNA is TGTGCCAGCAGCTTAGGGGAGCAAACAGATACGCAGTATTTT. Its translation: CASSLGEQTDTQYF.

This clonotype is classed as medium-sized. The CDR3 coding sequence is TGTGCCAGCAGCCCGACGGAGGGGGAAAATTCACCCCTCCACTTT. It encodes CASSPTEGENSPLHF. V is TRBV27 and J is TRBJ1-6, with D perhaps matching TRBD1 (6 bases). Germline-derived CDR1 and CDR2 are MNHEY and SMNVEV (reference sequence). V dropped 6 bases and J dropped 7 bases, with 16 bases sitting between them. The CDR3 consists of 15 residues.